A selection of T cell receptor beta chains follows, all from one sample in a study of T cell repertoires in cytomegalovirus infection. TCRdb called the reads again in MiXCR, with one record for every CDR3 protein. The data show tens of thousands of distinct CDR3 sequences, 4% seen once. The specimen sequenced was PBMCs. The receptors stem from a human donor in good health (CMV status not recorded). Some clones in this sample may be carry-over from other donors' samples. Each CDR3 is given with its conserved first and last residue. D genes are given only for firm matches. A row's size may be missing; if present it is once, few, many or a size class.

.	TRBJ2-3	many	TRBV7-2	TGTGCCAGCAGCTTACGGCCATACACAGATACGCAGTATTTT	CASSLRPYTDTQYF
TRBD1	TRBJ1-1	many	TRBV10-3	TGTGCCATCAGTGAGTCAAGGACAGGGAGAACTGAAGCTTTCTTT	CAISESRTGRTEAFF
TRBD2	TRBJ2-1	many	TRBV29-1	TGCAGCGCGGGACTAGCGGGAGGCAATGAGCAGTTCTTC	CSAGLAGGNEQFF
TRBD2	TRBJ2-1	many	TRBV7-2	TGTGCCAGCGTCGAGGAAGGGAGGGTGGATGAGCAGTTCTTC	CASVEEGRVDEQFF
TRBD1	TRBJ1-4	many	TRBV7-2	TGTGCCAGCAGCGGGGACAGAGGGAATGAAAAACTGTTTTTT	CASSGDRGNEKLFF
TRBD1	TRBJ2-7	.	TRBV12-3/TRBV12-4	TGTGCCAGCGGCCAGACAGGGGGTACCTACGAGCAGTACTTC	CASGQTGGTYEQYF
TRBD1	TRBJ1-3	many	TRBV7-2	TGTGCCAGCAGCATCTTCGGGACAGGGGTAAACACCATATATTTT	CASSIFGTGVNTIYF
.	TRBJ1-1	many	TRBV4-2	TGTGCCAGCAGCCAAGATCGTGAGCGGAACACTGAAGCTTTCTTT	CASSQDRERNTEAFF
.	TRBJ2-4	many	TRBV6-2/TRBV6-3	TGTGCCAGCAGTTTCAGTAAAAACATTCAGTACTTC	CASSFSKNIQYF
.	TRBJ2-1	many	TRBV7-2	TGTGCCAGCAGCTTAGGGGCCAACAATGAGCAGTTCTTC	CASSLGANNEQFF
TRBD1	TRBJ1-2	many	TRBV7-2	TGTGCCAGCAGCTTATACGGGACAGGTGCCGGCTACACCTTC	CASSLYGTGAGYTF
.	TRBJ1-2	many	TRBV6-2/TRBV6-3	TGTGCCAGCAGCCAACCCGGATCTAACTATGGCTACACCTTC	CASSQPGSNYGYTF
.	TRBJ1-3	many	TRBV7-2	TGTGCCAGCAGCCCAGGGCGTACAGGGACTGGAAACACCATATATTTT	CASSPGRTGTGNTIYF
.	TRBJ2-1	many	TRBV7-8	TGTGCCAGCAGCCCCGGGACCGGTGGCGGGTTTGAGCAGTTCTTC	CASSPGTGGGFEQFF
.	TRBJ1-5	many	TRBV14	TGTGCCAGCAGCCAAGATGGGGGGACGGATCAGCCCCAGCATTTT	CASSQDGGTDQPQHF
TRBD2	TRBJ2-1	few	TRBV11-3	TGTGCCAGCAGCTTGGCAGCGGGAGGGCGTGAGCAGTTCTTC	CASSLAAGGREQFF
.	TRBJ1-4	many	TRBV7-2	TGTGCCAGCAGCTCTCGGGGGTTACAACTGTTTTTT	CASSSRGLQLFF
.	TRBJ2-1	many	TRBV7-2	TGTGCCAGCAGCCAGATGATGGGGGTAGGGCAGTTCTTC	CASSQMMGVGQFF
.	TRBJ2-2	.	TRBV11-2	TGTGCCAGCAGCTTATTTTCCGGGCAAATCGGGGAGCTGTTTTTT	CASSLFSGQIGELFF
.	TRBJ2-5	many	TRBV7-9	TGTGCCAGCAGCTCGGACATTGTGGAGACCCAGTACTTC	CASSSDIVETQYF
.	TRBJ2-1	few	TRBV5-5	TGTGCCAGCAGCTTGCTTCCGAACAATGAGCAGTTCTTC	CASSLLPNNEQFF
TRBD1	TRBJ2-7	.	TRBV19	TGTGCCAGTAGTATGGCGGGCAGGGGGATCTACGAGCAGTACTTC	CASSMAGRGIYEQYF
.	TRBJ2-2	many	TRBV6-5	TGTGCCAGCAGTTACGGGCGGGAGAACACCGGGGAGCTGTTTTTT	CASSYGRENTGELFF
TRBD1	TRBJ1-3	many	TRBV7-2	TGTGCCAGCAGCACCCGACAGGGGGCCTCTGGAAACACCATATATTTT	CASSTRQGASGNTIYF
.	TRBJ2-1	many	TRBV7-2	TGTGCCAGCAGCTTAGTTGGGTTTGGAGAGTTCTTC	CASSLVGFGEFF
.	TRBJ2-1	.	TRBV7-8	TGTGCCAGCAGCTACTCCCCCGGGGGGCTCCACAATGAGCAGTTCTTC	CASSYSPGGLHNEQFF
.	TRBJ1-3	many	TRBV7-2	TGTGCCAGCAGCTTAGGGGACTACTCTGGAAACACCATATATTTT	CASSLGDYSGNTIYF
TRBD2	TRBJ2-1	many	TRBV24-1	TGTGCCACCAGTGATTTGGGGACTAGCGGGAGTCGTGAGCAGTTCTTC	CATSDLGTSGSREQFF
.	TRBJ2-2	many	TRBV7-2	TGTGCCAGCAGCCGCCGAACCGCCGGGGAGCTGTTTTTT	CASSRRTAGELFF
.	TRBJ1-3	many	TRBV7-2	TGTGCCAGCAGCTTAGTAACAGTAGGAAACACCATATATTTT	CASSLVTVGNTIYF
TRBD1	TRBJ2-3	many	TRBV6-1	TGTGCCAGCAGTCCAGGGGGCAGGGATACGCAGTATTTT	CASSPGGRDTQYF
.	TRBJ1-1	many	TRBV6-2/TRBV6-3	TGTGCCAGCAGTTACTCGAAGGTGACTGAAGCTTTCTTT	CASSYSKVTEAFF
.	TRBJ1-1	many	TRBV28	TGTGCCAGCAGTTTATGGGGGGTAGGGACTGAAGCTTTCTTT	CASSLWGVGTEAFF
.	TRBJ1-6	many	TRBV7-9	TGTGCCAGCAGCTTAGACGGGGAACCCCTCCACTTT	CASSLDGEPLHF
.	TRBJ1-1	many	TRBV11-2	TGTGCCAGCAGCTTATGGGGGGCTAAGAACACTGAAGCTTTCTTT	CASSLWGAKNTEAFF
.	TRBJ1-2	many	TRBV7-2	TGTGCCAGCAGCCGCCTAGACCCATTCGGAGGCTATGGCTACACCTTC	CASSRLDPFGGYGYTF